Reported below is one TCR beta chain. The sample is drawn from a study of PD-1 blockade in mismatch repair-deficient tumors. Here immunoSEQ multiplex PCR was the method, and the copy in TCRdb shows in-frame clones only, minus some. This table holds 39,000 or so clones, approximately 80% found once. Sequenced here: PBMCs, sampled 38 to 40 weeks after starting pembrolizumab. This clonotype originated in an adult with mismatch repair-deficient cancer.

CDR3 in amino acids: CASSPRDRGDQPQHF. The CDR3 coding sequence is TGTGCCAGCAGTCCGAGGGATCGTGGTGATCAGCCCCAGCATTTT. V is TRBV28 and J is TRBJ1-5; no definite D call. The V gene lost 5 bases and the J gene lost 5 bases, with 16 bases spanning the gap. Per the germline V gene, CDR1 is MDHEN and CDR2 is SYDVKM. The CDR3 extends over 15 amino acids.